The 5 T cell receptor beta chains in this list originate from one sample, sequenced in a study of blood T cells in healthy people across ages. A second PCR of about 7 to 11 cycles used a sample-barcoded 5' primer and a J-beta primer mix. From the 5' RACE reads, TCRdb called clonotypes with MiXCR, one entry per CDR3 protein. The data contain more than 700,000 distinct CDR3 sequences, about 48% of them seen just once; the ten biggest clones take up approximately 40%. The specimen sequenced was blood. The receptors were sampled from an elderly man in good health.

This chain uses TRBV3-1 with TRBJ2-5; 11 bases agree with TRBD2. Trimming at V came to 6 bases and at J to 11 bases, leaving 8 bases not matched to a gene. Germline assignment: CDR1 LGHDT and CDR2 YNNKEL (reference sequence). CDR3 size: 13 residues. The CDR3 bases are TGTGCCAGCAGACTAGCGGGAGAGCATGAGCAGTACTTC. This encodes CASRLAGEHEQYF.

This clonotype appeared a few times. This chain uses TRBV6-2 or TRBV6-3 with TRBJ2-1, with TRBD2 identical over 9 bases. Trimming cost V 4 bases and J 6 bases; bases outside gene matches: 13. The germline V gene has CDR1 MNHEY and CDR2 SVGEGT. This CDR3 region has 17 residues. In nucleotides, the CDR3 is TGTGCCAGCAGTTCCTCCATTAGCGGGAGAAAGGTCAATGAGCAGTTCTTC. Encoded protein: CASSSSISGRKVNEQFF.

V and J are TRBV5-1 and TRBJ2-2; 11 nucleotides line up with TRBD2. Germline V gene data show CDR1 as SGHRS and CDR2 as YFSETQ. The trim removed 4 bases at V and 4 bases at J, leaving 6 bases unmatched. The CDR3 spans 16 residues. CDR3 DNA: TGCGCCAGCAGCCGAACCGGGACTAGCGGCACCGGGGAGCTGTTTTTT. Its translation is CASSRTGTSGTGELFF.

The chain employs TRBV29-1 and TRBJ2-7, with 10 bases aligning to TRBD1. J gave up 3 bases and V 6 bases, and 5 bases lay outside the gene matches. The CDR3 has 13 amino acids. The V gene's germline CDR1 is SQVTM and CDR2 ANQGSEA. CDR3 sequence reads: CSVGTGAYYEQYF. CDR3 DNA: TGCAGCGTAGGGACAGGGGCGTACTACGAGCAGTACTTC.

The V and J genes are TRBV20-1 and TRBJ1-2; no firm D call. The V gene lost 3 bases and the J gene lost 0 bases, with 2 bases spanning the gap. CDR3 length equals 11 residues. Germline values: CDR1 DFQATT, CDR2 SNEGSKA (reference sequence). Here the CDR3 DNA reads TGCAGTGCTAGGGCTAACTATGGCTACACCTTC. This codes for CSARANYGYTF.